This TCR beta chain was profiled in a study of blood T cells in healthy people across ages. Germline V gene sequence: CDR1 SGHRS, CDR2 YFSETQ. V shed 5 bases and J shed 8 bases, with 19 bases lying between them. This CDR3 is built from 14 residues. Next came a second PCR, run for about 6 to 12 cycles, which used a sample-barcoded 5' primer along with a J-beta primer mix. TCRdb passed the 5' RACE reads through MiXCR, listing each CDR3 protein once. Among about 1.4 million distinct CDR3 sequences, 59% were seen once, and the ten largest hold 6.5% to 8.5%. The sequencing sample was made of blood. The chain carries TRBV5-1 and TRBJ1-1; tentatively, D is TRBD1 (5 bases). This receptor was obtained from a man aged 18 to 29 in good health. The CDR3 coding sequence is TGCGCCAGCAGTCTCGGCCAGGGTTCATCCGAAGCTTTCTTT. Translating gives CASSLGQGSSEAFF.